These T cell receptor beta chains were read from a single sample in a study of tumor and adjacent non-tumor tissue in lung cancer. TCRdb re-derived calls from the multiplex PCR reads in MiXCR, one entry per CDR3 protein. The table has tens of thousands of distinct CDR3 sequences, roughly two thirds seen once. Sequencing was carried out using lung tumor tissue. Receptors originate from a woman aged 40 to 55 with non-small cell lung cancer. CDR3s include the opening cysteine and the closing phenylalanine or tryptophan. The order of the fields is J gene, V gene, CDR3 length, clone size, D gene, CDR3 DNA, CDR3 protein. D genes are given only for firm matches. Some rows have no size entry. The others give once, few or many, or a class for an expanded clone.

>TRBJ2-3|TRBV20-1|13|-|-
TGCAGTGCTAGTACAGGAAGCACAGATACGCAGTATTTT
CSASTGSTDTQYF
>TRBJ2-1|TRBV29-1|14|-|TRBD2
TGTAGCGTTGATATCGGGGGGGCCTCGAGTGAGCAGTTCTTC
CSVDIGGASSEQFF
>TRBJ2-7|TRBV6-2/TRBV6-3|16|-|-
TGTGCCAGCAGTTACTCGTCAGGGCTTATGAGTGGCAAACAGTACTTC
CASSYSSGLMSGKQYF
>TRBJ2-5|TRBV7-9|12|-|-
TGTGACAGTAGCACCCCCGGGACACCCGCCTACTTC
CDSSTPGTPAYF
>TRBJ1-2|TRBV12-3/TRBV12-4|13|-|-
TGTACCAGTAGCACTTCAGGGATATATGGCTACACCTTC
CTSSTSGIYGYTF
>TRBJ2-2|TRBV29-1|14|-|-
TGCAGCGCTAAGCGGAAGGGTAGAACCGGGGAGCTGTTTTTT
CSAKRKGRTGELFF
>TRBJ2-1|TRBV11-3|14|-|-
TGTGCTAGCGGCTTAGTCGGCTATTACAATGAGCAGTTCTTC
CASGLVGYYNEQFF
>TRBJ2-2|TRBV28|13|-|-
TGTGCCAGCGGACCGCAGGGTACCGGGGAGCTGTTGTTT
CASGPQGTGELLF
>TRBJ2-7|TRBV6-5|15|-|-
TGTGCCAGCAGCTACACCCCCGGGCCCCTATACAAGCAGTACTTC
CASSYTPGPLYKQYF
>TRBJ1-4|TRBV6-1|16|-|-
TGTGCCAGCAGTGAGCAAGAGGGACGGATCAGTGAAAGACTGTTTTTT
CASSEQEGRISERLFF
>TRBJ2-3|TRBV10-3|14|-|-
TGTACCATCTTAGGCGGGCAAAGCACAGATACTCAGTATTTT
CTILGGQSTDTQYF
>TRBJ2-1|TRBV11-3|14|-|-
TGTGCCAGCAGCCCCGGACAGAGGGGTAATGTGCAGTTCTTC
CASSPGQRGNVQFF
>TRBJ2-3|TRBV6-5|13|-|-
TGTGTCAGCAGTAATGGCCCGGGTCAGTCCCAGTATTTT
CVSSNGPGQSQYF
>TRBJ2-3|TRBV28|14|many|-
TGTGCCAGCAGTAAGGGGGGGACAGCAGATACGCAGTATTTT
CASSKGGTADTQYF
>TRBJ2-6|TRBV28|18|-|-
TGTGCCGGCAGCTTGATCAGGACAGCCAATTATGGGGCCAACGTCCTGACTTTC
CAGSLIRTANYGANVLTF
>TRBJ2-1|TRBV11-1|13|-|-
TGTGCCAGCAGCTTATACATAGGATGGGATCAGTTCTTC
CASSLYIGWDQFF
>TRBJ2-3|TRBV2|16|few|TRBD2
TGTGCCAGCAAAAGGACTAGCGGGGCTAGCACAGATACGCAGTATTTT
CASKRTSGASTDTQYF
>TRBJ2-5|TRBV30|15|-|-
TGTGTCTGGAGTGTTGGCCAGGGGGGGAAGGAGACCCAGTACTTC
CVWSVGQGGKETQYF
>TRBJ2-1|TRBV6-5|16|many|TRBD1
TGTGCCAGCAGCTCTACCGTGGGACAGGGAGGCAATGAGCAGTTCTTC
CASSSTVGQGGNEQFF
>TRBJ2-1|TRBV6-2/TRBV6-3|15|-|TRBD2
TGTGCCAACAGTTATAGGGAGCGGGGGAACAATGAGCAGTTCTTC
CANSYRERGNNEQFF
>TRBJ2-3|TRBV2|17|-|-
TGTGCCTGCAGAAACCTTTGGGGGGACTCTAGCACAGATACGCAGTATTTT
CACRNLWGDSSTDTQYF
>TRBJ2-1|TRBV24-1|17|few|TRBD1
TGTGCCACCAGTGAGGGACAGGGCCGACTCTCCTACAATGAGCAGTTCTTC
CATSEGQGRLSYNEQFF
>TRBJ2-1|TRBV4-1|15|once|-
TGCACCAGCAGAATGCGGCGGGGAACCTACAAAGAGCAGTTCTTC
CTSRMRRGTYKEQFF
>TRBJ2-3|TRBV6-5|16|many|-
TGTGCCAGCAGCTACGGGCCCGGATCTGGGACAGATACGCAGTATTTT
CASSYGPGSGTDTQYF
>TRBJ1-1|TRBV7-8|15|once|TRBD1
TGTGCCAACAGCTTAGACAGGGAGTATCGGACTGAAGGTTTCTTT
CANSLDREYRTEGFF
>TRBJ1-5|TRBV24-1|13|many|-
TGTGCCACTAGTCGGGGTGGCAATCAGCCCCAGCATTTT
CATSRGGNQPQHF
>TRBJ2-3|TRBV6-1|16|-|-
TGTGCCAGCAGCAGATGGGGCCTGAATAGCAATCAGCCCCAGTATTTT
CASSRWGLNSNQPQYF
>TRBJ2-3|TRBV11-2|16|once|-
TGTGCCAGCTGCTTAGCGTCTAGCACTAGCACCGATACGCAGTATTTT
CASCLASSTSTDTQYF
>TRBJ1-5|TRBV6-6|16|many|TRBD1
TGTGCCAGCAGCGGCCTGGGACAGCTTAGCAATCAGCCCCAGCATTTT
CASSGLGQLSNQPQHF
>TRBJ1-5|TRBV20-1|15|-|-
TGCAGTGCCCGAGACATGTGGGATGGCAATCAGCCCCAGCATTTT
CSARDMWDGNQPQHF
>TRBJ2-3|TRBV11-3|13|-|-
TGTACCATCAGCTTACAAGAGAATCAGCCCCAGTATTTT
CTISLQENQPQYF
>TRBJ1-2|TRBV6-1|11|-|-
TGTGCCAGCATGGGGGAGAGGCATTACACCTTC
CASMGERHYTF
>TRBJ2-4|TRBV28|13|-|-
TGTGCCAGCATTGTCGGACCTCAGAGCATTCAGTACTTC
CASIVGPQSIQYF
>TRBJ2-7|TRBV6-6|15|-|-
TGTGCCAGCGGTGTGGGGCGGTTCCGGGAGCGGGAGCAGTACTTC
CASGVGRFREREQYF
>TRBJ2-7|TRBV6-5|18|-|TRBD2
TGCGCCAGCAGTTCTTACCTATATGGGACTAGCGGGATCTACGAGAAGTACTTC
CASSSYLYGTSGIYEKYF
>TRBJ2-3|TRBV4-2|13|medium-sized|-
TGTGCCAGCAGCCAAGAGGCAGAGGATACGCAGTATTTT
CASSQEAEDTQYF
>TRBJ2-7|TRBV20-1|16|-|TRBD2
TGCAGTGCTAGCCCGCCGCGACTAGCGGGAGTAGGGGAGCGGTGCTTC
CSASPPRLAGVGERCF
>TRBJ1-4|TRBV30|13|-|-
TGTGCCCATCAACCAGGGAGAGTAGAAAAACTGTTTTTT
CAHQPGRVEKLFF
>TRBJ2-1|TRBV11-2|17|-|TRBD1
TGTGCCAGCAGCCGCCCGCGGACAGGGAGCTCCTATAACGAGCAGTTCTTC
CASSRPRTGSSYNEQFF
>TRBJ2-7|TRBV6-5|17|once|TRBD2
TGTGCCAGCAGTTCCACGATTAGCGGGGCCCCTTCCTACGAGCAGTATTTC
CASSSTISGAPSYEQYF
>TRBJ2-3|TRBV6-6|17|-|-
TGTGCCAGCAGAACCGGGACTGGCGGGGTGGACACAGATACGCAGTATTTT
CASRTGTGGVDTDTQYF
>TRBJ2-3|TRBV11-2|15|once|-
TGTGTCAGCAGCTTAAACAGGCCCTATATGGATACGCAGTATTTT
CVSSLNRPYMDTQYF
>TRBJ1-2|TRBV5-1|15|few|-
TGCGCCAGCAGCTTAACCCCTCGACAGCACTATGGCTACACCTTC
CASSLTPRQHYGYTF
>TRBJ2-2|TRBV4-2|16|-|TRBD2
TGTGCCAACAGCCAAGGCCTAGCGGGGGGGCAAGGGGAGCTTTTTTTT
CANSQGLAGGQGELFF
>TRBJ2-5|TRBV5-6|12|-|-
TGTGCCAGCAGCAGCGTGGCGGAGACCCAGTACTTC
CASSSVAETQYF
>TRBJ2-2|TRBV13|19|-|TRBD2
TGTACCAGCGGCTTAGGACTAGCCACTCCATCACAAAACACCGGGGAGCTGTTTTTT
CTSGLGLATPSQNTGELFF
>TRBJ1-2|TRBV11-2|16|-|TRBD1
TGTACCTGCAGTCCGACGGACAGGAGGCGGATAAATGGCTACACCTTC
CTCSPTDRRRINGYTF
>TRBJ1-1|TRBV29-1|12|-|TRBD1
TGCAGCGTTCTAGAGGGGGCCACTGAAGCTTTCTTT
CSVLEGATEAFF
>TRBJ2-3|TRBV5-4|14|-|TRBD1
TGTATCAGCAGCTTGGGACAGGGGGTCGATACGCAGTATTTT
CISSLGQGVDTQYF
>TRBJ2-6|TRBV20-1|17|-|-
TGCAGTGTCCCCGGGATAGGATCGGTTTCTGGGGCCAACGTCCTGACTTTC
CSVPGIGSVSGANVLTF
>TRBJ1-1|TRBV11-1|13|-|-
TGTGCCATCACCCCGACAACTAACACTGAAGCTTTCTTT
CAITPTTNTEAFF
>TRBJ2-5|TRBV11-2|16|-|-
TGTGCCAACAGCTTAGGACTACAGCATCAGGGGGAGACCCAATATTTC
CANSLGLQHQGETQYF
>TRBJ2-3|TRBV5-1|13|-|-
TGCGCCAGCAGCTTGCCGGCAACAGGTACGCAGTATTTT
CASSLPATGTQYF
>TRBJ1-2|TRBV6-6|14|few|-
TGTGCCAGCAGTCAGGGGCGGCCCAAGGATGGCTACACCTTC
CASSQGRPKDGYTF